This TCR beta chain was identified during a study of CXCR3-negative and CXCR3-positive naive CD8 T cells. Study-level findings and limits: CXCR3-expressing naive cells carried TRB CDR3s more hydrophobic than those of CXCR3-negative naive cells.

The libraries of TRB cDNA were constructed through 5' RACE using UMI labels. With the 5' RACE reads reprocessed, TCRdb shows one record per CDR3 protein and no DNA. The sample data list about 50,000 distinct CDR3 sequences. Notes on this clonotype: The antigen is not known.

The germline CDR1 and CDR2 sequences are MDHEN and SYDVKM. There are 14 residues in the CDR3. The rearrangement uses TRBV28 and TRBJ2-5; TCRdb reports TRBD1, a call that lacks DNA to check it against. Sequencing was carried out using naive CXCR3+ CD8+ T cells from blood. Subset reported: CD45RO-CCR7+CD27+CD95- naive CD8+ T cells expressing CXCR3 (TNR3+). This sequence originates from a human donor in good health. Some clones in this sample may be carry-over from other donors' samples. The CDR3 region is CARSRDSQQETQYF.